The entry below describes one TCR beta chain. Measured with immunoSEQ multiplex PCR; TCRdb has only the in-frame clones, and not every one. The sample yields around 56,000 clones, roughly 84% seen once. These data are taken from a study of PD-L1 blockade in urothelial cancer. This CDR3 has 16 residues. The germline gives CDR1 LNHNV, CDR2 YYDKDF (reference sequence). With 2 bases removed from V and 1 base from J, the gap between germline ends came to 14 bases. This receptor was identified in a man aged 45-65 years with urothelial cancer. This sample comprised PBMCs, obtained around atezolizumab (anti-PD-L1) treatment. The rearrangement links TRBV15 to TRBJ1-1; D is possibly TRBD1 (6 bases). This chain's CDR3 is CATSRSPQGTNTEAFF. CDR3 nucleotide sequence: TGTGCCACCAGCAGAAGCCCACAGGGAACGAACACTGAAGCTTTCTTT.